This entry lists 2 T cell receptor beta chains sequenced from one sample in a study of blood T cells in healthy people across ages. PCR was performed a second time for roughly 6 to 12 cycles using a sample-barcoded 5' primer and a J-beta primer mix. TCRdb reprocessed the 5' RACE reads via MiXCR and lists one record per CDR3 protein. Among about 970,000 distinct CDR3 sequences listed, roughly 51% were seen once. Sample: blood. These receptors all come from a woman aged 60 to 75 in good health.

This chain links TRBV3-1 with TRBJ2-7, with 9 bases matching TRBD2. The junction had 6 bases not matched to a gene; V was cut back by 0 bases and J by 6 bases. CDR3 length: 15 residues. CDR1 is LGHDT and CDR2 is YNNKEL in the germline V gene (reference sequence). This chain's CDR3 is CASSQELTSGPEQYF. For the CDR3, the DNA is TGTGCCAGCAGCCAAGAATTGACTAGCGGACCCGAGCAGTACTTC.

There are many counts of this clonotype. The chain employs TRBV4-3 and TRBJ2-1; D not certain. The CDR3 totals 14 residues. From germline, CDR1 is LGHNA and CDR2 YSLEER. Deletions cut 6 bases from V and 0 bases from J, with 9 bases between. Here the CDR3 reads CASSRTASYNEQFF. The CDR3 nucleotides read TGCGCCAGCAGTAGAACGGCCTCCTACAATGAGCAGTTCTTC.